This T cell receptor beta chain was obtained from a study of molecular identifiers for immune sequencing clone quantification. This clonotype was counted a few times. The CDR3 runs to 14 residues. V was clipped by 0 bases and J by 3 bases, with 8 bases between them. Germline V gene data show CDR1 as LGHNA and CDR2 as YSLEER. MiXCR, applied by TCRdb to the PCR reads, yields one record per CDR3 protein. The table lists 460,000 or so distinct CDR3 sequences, about 25% of them singletons. Sorted inputs of roughly 17,000 to 1,100,000 cells, with 10%, 30% or 50% RNA, yielded naive CD8 libraries. Researchers sorted naive CD8 T cells as cells that were CD8+CD4-CCR7+CD45RA+.

The chain combines TRBV4-3 with TRBJ1-1; maybe TRBD1 (5 bases). The TCR originated in a human donor in good health. Some libraries in this study had Jurkat cell RNA spiked in. The sample was naive CD8+ T cells from blood, with Jurkat cell RNA spiked in. The subset: FACS-sorted CD8+CD4-CCR7+CD45RA+ naive T cells. CDR3 in amino acids: CASSQEVGDTEAFF. The CDR3, as DNA: TGCGCCAGCAGCCAAGAAGTGGGGGACACTGAAGCTTTCTTT.